This T cell receptor (beta chain) is drawn from a study of CD8 T cells in ankylosing spondylitis. V was pared by 4 bases and J by 4 bases, with 16 bases between. Germline loops: CDR1 SGHRS, CDR2 YFSETQ. The CDR3 has 15 residues. With respect to this clonotype: A read error may be the cause here, since a much bigger clone is one base away.

Via MiXCR, TCRdb re-called the 5' RACE reads, giving one row per CDR3 protein. The sample has some 95,000 distinct CDR3 sequences, 8.5% to 9% seen once. The TCR was taken from a male donor with ankylosing spondylitis or in good health (not recorded which). V gene TRBV5-1 combines with J gene TRBJ2-3, with D maybe TRBD1 (6 bases). Sequencing input: blood, either unsorted or a sorted T cell fraction (not recorded which). CDR3 residues: CASSPEGVSADTQYF. In nucleotides, the CDR3 is TGCGCCAGCAGCCCCGAGGGGGTCAGCGCAGATACGCAGTATTTT.